The present T cell receptor (beta chain) was sequenced within a study of blood T cell repertoires in COVID-19. Original methodology: Scientists estimated how many nucleated cells there were by amplifying reference gene primers. The repertoire was sequenced with immunoSEQ multiplex PCR; TCRdb's copy has only in-frame clones and lacks some. V, J and clone size reflect that table, while D and trimming were determined from the DNA. This table has 75,000 to 90,000 clones, approximately 80% appearing once. The sequence was collected from an elderly man with active or convalescent COVID-19. Sequencing was carried out using peripheral blood.

The CDR3 nucleotides read TGTGCCAGCAGCTCGCCCTTAGCGGGACCATACAATGAGCAGTTCTTC. Translation gives CASSSPLAGPYNEQFF. The chain links TRBV7-7 to TRBJ2-1, with 8 bases aligning to TRBD2. V was pared by 4 bases and J by 4 bases, with 9 bases of the junction left unmatched. Germline-derived CDR1 and CDR2 are SSHAT and FNYEAQ (reference sequence). This CDR3 is built from 16 residues.